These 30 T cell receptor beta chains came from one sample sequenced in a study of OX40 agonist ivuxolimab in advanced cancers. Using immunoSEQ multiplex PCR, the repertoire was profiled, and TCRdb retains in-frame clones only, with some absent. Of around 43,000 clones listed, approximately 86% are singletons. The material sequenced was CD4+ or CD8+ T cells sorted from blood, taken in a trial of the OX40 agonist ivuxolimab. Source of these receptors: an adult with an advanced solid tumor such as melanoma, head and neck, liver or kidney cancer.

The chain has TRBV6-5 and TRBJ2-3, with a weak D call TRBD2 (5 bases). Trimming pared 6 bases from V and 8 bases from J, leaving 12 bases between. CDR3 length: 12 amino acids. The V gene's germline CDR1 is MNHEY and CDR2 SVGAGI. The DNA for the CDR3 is TGTGCCAGCAGCCCTGGAGAGGGTACGCAGTATTTT. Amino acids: CASSPGEGTQYF.

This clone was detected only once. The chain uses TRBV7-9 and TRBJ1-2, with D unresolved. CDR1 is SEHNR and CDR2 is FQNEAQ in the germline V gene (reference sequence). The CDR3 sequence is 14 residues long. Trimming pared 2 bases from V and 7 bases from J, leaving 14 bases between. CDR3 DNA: TGTGCCAGCAGCTTATGGACGGAACACGTTGGCTACACCTTC. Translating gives CASSLWTEHVGYTF. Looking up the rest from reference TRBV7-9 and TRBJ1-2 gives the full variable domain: DTGVSQNPRHKITKRGQNVTFRCDPISEHNRLYWYRQTLGQGPEFLTYFQNEAQLEKSRLLSDRFSAERPKGSFSTLEIQRTEQGDSAMYLCASSLWTEHVGYTFGSGTRLTVV.

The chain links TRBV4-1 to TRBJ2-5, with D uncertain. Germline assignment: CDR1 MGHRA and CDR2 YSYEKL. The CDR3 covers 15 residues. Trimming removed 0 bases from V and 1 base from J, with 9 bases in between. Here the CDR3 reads CASSQELPSQETQYF. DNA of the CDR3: TGCGCCAGCAGCCAAGAACTCCCCTCCCAAGAGACCCAGTACTTC.

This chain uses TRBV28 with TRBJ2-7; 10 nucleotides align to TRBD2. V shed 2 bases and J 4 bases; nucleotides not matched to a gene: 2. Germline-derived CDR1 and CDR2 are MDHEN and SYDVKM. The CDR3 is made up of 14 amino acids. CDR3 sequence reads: CASSLQAGGYEQYF. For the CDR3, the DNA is TGTGCCAGCAGTTTACAAGCGGGAGGGTACGAGCAGTACTTC.

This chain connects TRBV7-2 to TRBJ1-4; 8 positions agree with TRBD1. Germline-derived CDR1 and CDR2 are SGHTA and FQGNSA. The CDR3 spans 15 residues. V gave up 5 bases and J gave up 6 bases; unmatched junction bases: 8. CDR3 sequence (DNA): TGTGCCAGCAGCCCACAGGGGGTTGACTATGAAAAACTGTTTTTT. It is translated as CASSPQGVDYEKLFF.

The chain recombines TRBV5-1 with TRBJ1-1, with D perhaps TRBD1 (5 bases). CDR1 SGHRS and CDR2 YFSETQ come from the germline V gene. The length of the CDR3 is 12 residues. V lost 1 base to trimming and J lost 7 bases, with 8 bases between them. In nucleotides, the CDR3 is TGCGCCAGCAGCTTGTTAGGGGATGAAGCTTTCTTT. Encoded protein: CASSLLGDEAFF.

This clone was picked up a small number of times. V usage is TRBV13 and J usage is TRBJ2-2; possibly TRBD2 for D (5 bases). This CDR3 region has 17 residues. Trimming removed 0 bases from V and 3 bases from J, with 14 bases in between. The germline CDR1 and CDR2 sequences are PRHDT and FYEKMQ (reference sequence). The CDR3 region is CASSLGQSGPYTGELFF. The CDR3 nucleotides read TGTGCCAGCAGCTTAGGGCAGAGCGGACCATACACCGGGGAGCTGTTTTTT.

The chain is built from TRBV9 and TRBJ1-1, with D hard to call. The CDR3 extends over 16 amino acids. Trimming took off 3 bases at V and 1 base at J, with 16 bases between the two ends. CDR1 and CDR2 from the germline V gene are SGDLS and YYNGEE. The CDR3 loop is CASSAAQSTTNTEAFF. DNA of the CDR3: TGTGCCAGCAGCGCGGCCCAAAGTACAACGAACACTGAAGCTTTCTTT. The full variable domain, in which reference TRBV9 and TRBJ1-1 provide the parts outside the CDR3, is DSGVTQTPKHLITATGQRVTLRCSPRSGDLSVYWYQQSLDQGLQFLIQYYNGEERAKGNILERFSAQQFPDLHSELNLSSLELGDSALYFCASSAAQSTTNTEAFFGQGTRLTVV.

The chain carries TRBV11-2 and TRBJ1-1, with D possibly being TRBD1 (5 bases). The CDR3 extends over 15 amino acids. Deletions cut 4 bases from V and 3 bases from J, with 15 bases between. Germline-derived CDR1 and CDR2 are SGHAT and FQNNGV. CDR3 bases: TGTGCCAGCAGCTCGGGACCGGGGTACGACACTGAAGCTTTCTTT. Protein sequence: CASSSGPGYDTEAFF.

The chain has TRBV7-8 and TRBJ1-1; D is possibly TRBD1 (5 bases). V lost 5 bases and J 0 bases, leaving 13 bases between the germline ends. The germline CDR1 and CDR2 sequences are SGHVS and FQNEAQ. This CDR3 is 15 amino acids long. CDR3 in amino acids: CASSHPTDMNTEAFF. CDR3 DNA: TGTGCCAGCAGCCATCCGACAGACATGAACACTGAAGCTTTCTTT. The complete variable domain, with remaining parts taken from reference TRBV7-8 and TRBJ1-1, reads GAGVSQSPRYKVAKRGQDVALRCDPISGHVSLFWYQQALGQGPEFLTYFQNEAQLDKSGLPSDRFFAERPEGSVSTLKIQRTQQEDSAVYLCASSHPTDMNTEAFFGQGTRLTVV.

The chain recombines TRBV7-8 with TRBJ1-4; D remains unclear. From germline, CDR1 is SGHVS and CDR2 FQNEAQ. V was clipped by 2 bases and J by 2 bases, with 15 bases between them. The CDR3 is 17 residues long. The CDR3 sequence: CASSLRAAIGTNEKLFF. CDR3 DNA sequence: TGTGCCAGCAGCTTACGGGCAGCGATCGGCACTAATGAAAAACTGTTTTTT. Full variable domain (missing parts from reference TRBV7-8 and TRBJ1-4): GAGVSQSPRYKVAKRGQDVALRCDPISGHVSLFWYQQALGQGPEFLTYFQNEAQLDKSGLPSDRFFAERPEGSVSTLKIQRTQQEDSAVYLCASSLRAAIGTNEKLFFGSGTQLSVL.

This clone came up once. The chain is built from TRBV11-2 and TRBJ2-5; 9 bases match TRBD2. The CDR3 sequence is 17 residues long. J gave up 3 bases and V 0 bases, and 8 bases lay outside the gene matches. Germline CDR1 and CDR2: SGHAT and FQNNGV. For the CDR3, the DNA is TGTGCCAGCAGCTTAGATAGGCGGGGGGGCGGTGAAGAGACCCAGTACTTC. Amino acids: CASSLDRRGGGEETQYF.

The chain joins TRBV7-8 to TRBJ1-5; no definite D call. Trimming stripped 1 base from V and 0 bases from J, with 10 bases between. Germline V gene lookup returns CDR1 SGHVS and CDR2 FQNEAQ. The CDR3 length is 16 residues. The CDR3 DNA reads TGTGCCAGCAGCTTAGGTCCAGGCTATAGCAATCAGCCCCAGCATTTT. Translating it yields CASSLGPGYSNQPQHF.

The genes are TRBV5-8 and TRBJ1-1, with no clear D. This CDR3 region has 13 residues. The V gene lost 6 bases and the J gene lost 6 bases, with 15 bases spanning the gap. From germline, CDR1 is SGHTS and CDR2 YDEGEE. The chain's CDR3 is CASNPAIGAEAFF. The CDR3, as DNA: TGTGCCAGCAACCCAGCAATAGGCGCTGAAGCTTTCTTT.

The CDR3 region is CASSTRQFPEAFF. As DNA, the CDR3 is TGTGCCAGCAGCACCCGACAGTTCCCTGAAGCTTTCTTT. The chain joins TRBV7-9 to TRBJ1-1; a weak D match, TRBD1 (5 bases). This CDR3 has 13 residues. Trimming cost V 5 bases and J 6 bases, with 13 bases left between them. CDR1 and CDR2 (germline): SEHNR, FQNEAQ (reference sequence).

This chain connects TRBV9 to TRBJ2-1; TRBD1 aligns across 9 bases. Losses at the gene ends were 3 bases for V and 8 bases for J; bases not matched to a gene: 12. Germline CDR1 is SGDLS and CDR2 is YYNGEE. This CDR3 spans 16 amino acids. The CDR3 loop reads CASSAGPGTGTHEQFF. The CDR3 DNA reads TGTGCCAGCAGCGCCGGTCCCGGGACAGGGACCCATGAGCAGTTCTTC.

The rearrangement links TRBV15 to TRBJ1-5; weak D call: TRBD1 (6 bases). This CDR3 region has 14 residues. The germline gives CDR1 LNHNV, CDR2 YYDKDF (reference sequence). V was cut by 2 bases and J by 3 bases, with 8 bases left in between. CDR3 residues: CATSRQGPNQPQHF. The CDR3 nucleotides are TGTGCCACCAGCAGACAGGGGCCCAATCAGCCCCAGCATTTT.

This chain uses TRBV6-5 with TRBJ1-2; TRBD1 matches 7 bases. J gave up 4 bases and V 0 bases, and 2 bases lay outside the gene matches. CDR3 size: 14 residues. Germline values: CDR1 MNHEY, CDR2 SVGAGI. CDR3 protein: CASSYSGQTYGYTF. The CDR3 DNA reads TGTGCCAGCAGTTACTCGGGACAGACCTATGGCTACACCTTC.

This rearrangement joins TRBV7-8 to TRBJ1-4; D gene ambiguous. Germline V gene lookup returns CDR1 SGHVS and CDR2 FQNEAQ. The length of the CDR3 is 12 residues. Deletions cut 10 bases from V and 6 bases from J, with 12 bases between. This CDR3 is CATRAFDEKLFF. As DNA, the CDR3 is TGTGCCACGAGGGCGTTCGATGAAAAACTGTTTTTT.

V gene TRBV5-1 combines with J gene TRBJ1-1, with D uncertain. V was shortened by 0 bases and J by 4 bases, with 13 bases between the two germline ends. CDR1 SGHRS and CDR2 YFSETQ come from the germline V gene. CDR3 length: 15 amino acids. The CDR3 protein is CASSLEAPPSTEAFF. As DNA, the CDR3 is TGCGCCAGCAGCTTGGAGGCCCCGCCGAGCACTGAAGCTTTCTTT.

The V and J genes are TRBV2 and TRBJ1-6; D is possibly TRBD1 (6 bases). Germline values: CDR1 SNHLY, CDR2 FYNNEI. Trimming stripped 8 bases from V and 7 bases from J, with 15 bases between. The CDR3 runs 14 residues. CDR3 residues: CASQIQGGNSPLHF. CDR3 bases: TGTGCCAGCCAAATACAGGGTGGAAATTCACCCCTCCACTTT.

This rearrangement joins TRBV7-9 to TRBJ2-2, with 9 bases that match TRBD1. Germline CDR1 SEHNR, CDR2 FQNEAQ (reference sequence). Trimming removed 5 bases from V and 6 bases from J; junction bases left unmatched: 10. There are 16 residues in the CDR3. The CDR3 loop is CASSHSGDRVSGELFF. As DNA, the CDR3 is TGTGCCAGCAGCCACTCCGGGGACAGGGTCTCCGGGGAGCTGTTTTTT.

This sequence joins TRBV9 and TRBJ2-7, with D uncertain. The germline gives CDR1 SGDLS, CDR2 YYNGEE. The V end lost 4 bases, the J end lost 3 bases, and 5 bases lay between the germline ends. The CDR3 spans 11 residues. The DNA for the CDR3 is TGTGCCAGCAGCCCGGGCTACGAGCAGTACTTC. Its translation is CASSPGYEQYF.

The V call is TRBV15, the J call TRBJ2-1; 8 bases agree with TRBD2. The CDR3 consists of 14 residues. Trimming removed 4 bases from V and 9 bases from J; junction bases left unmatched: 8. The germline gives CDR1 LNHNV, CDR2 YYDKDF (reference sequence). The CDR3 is CATSIQREWGEQFF. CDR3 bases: TGTGCCACCAGCATCCAGCGGGAGTGGGGTGAGCAGTTCTTC.

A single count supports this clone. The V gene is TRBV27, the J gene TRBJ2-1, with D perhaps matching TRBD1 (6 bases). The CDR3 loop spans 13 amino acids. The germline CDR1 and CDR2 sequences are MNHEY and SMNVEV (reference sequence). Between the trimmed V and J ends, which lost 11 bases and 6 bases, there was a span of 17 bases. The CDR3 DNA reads TGTGCCCATCACAGGGCCCACGTCAATGAGCAGTTCTTC. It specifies CAHHRAHVNEQFF.

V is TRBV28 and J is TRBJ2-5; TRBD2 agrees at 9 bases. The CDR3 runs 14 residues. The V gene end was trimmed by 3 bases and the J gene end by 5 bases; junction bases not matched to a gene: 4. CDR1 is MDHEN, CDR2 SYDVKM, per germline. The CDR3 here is CASSFLAGMETQYF. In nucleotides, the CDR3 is TGTGCCAGCAGTTTCCTAGCGGGAATGGAGACCCAGTACTTC. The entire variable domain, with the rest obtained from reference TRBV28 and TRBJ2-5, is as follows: DVKVTQSSRYLVKRTGEKVFLECVQDMDHENMFWYRQDPGLGLRLIYFSYDVKMKEKGDIPEGYSVSREKKERFSLILESASTNQTSMYLCASSFLAGMETQYFGPGTRLLVL.

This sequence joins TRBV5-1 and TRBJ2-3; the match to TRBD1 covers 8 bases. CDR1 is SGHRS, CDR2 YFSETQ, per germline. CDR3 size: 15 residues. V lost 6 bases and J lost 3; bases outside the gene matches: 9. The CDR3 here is CASKLQGGKTDTQYF. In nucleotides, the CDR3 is TGCGCCAGCAAACTACAGGGGGGCAAGACAGATACGCAGTATTTT.

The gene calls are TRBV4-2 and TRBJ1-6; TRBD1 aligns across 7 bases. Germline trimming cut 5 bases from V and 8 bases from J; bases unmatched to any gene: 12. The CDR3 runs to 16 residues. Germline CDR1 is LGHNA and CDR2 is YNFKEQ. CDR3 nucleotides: TGTGCCAGCAGCGAGAGCCAGGGGGTCATTGATTCACCCCTCCACTTT. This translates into CASSESQGVIDSPLHF.

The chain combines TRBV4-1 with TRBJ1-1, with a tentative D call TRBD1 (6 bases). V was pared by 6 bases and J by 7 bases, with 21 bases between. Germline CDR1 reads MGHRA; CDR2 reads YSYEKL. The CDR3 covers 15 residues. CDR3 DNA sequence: TGCGCCAGCAGTCGATCTGGAACCAGGGGCCTTGAAGCTTTCTTT. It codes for CASSRSGTRGLEAFF.

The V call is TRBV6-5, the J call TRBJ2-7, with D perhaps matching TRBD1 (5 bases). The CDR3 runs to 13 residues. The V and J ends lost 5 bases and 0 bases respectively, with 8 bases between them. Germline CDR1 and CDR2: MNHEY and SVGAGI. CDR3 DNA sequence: TGTGCCAGCAGTCCCGACAGCTCCTACGAGCAGTACTTC. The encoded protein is CASSPDSSYEQYF.